The entry below gives a single TCR beta chain sequence along with its context. Original handling: Estimation of nucleated cell counts relied on the amplification of reference gene primers. Generated by immunoSEQ multiplex PCR, the TCRdb table keeps only in-frame clones and is missing some. The V and J calls and clone size are taken from that table; D and trimming were inferred from the DNA. The sample records about 62,000 clones, roughly 89% being singletons. These data belong to a study of blood T cell repertoires in COVID-19. About the study: From the United States, Italy and Spain came samples of acute and convalescent COVID-19. Sources were T cells, B-cell-depleted T cells, or PBMCs; the material itself was cDNA or gDNA.

Germline V lookup: CDR1 LGHDT, CDR2 YNNKEL (reference sequence). This CDR3 is 12 amino acids long. V was shortened by 1 base and J by 5 bases, with 5 bases between the two germline ends. Sample: peripheral blood. The TCR originated in a human donor in a cohort sampled during active COVID-19. The chain recombines TRBV3-1 (or the pseudogene TRBV3-2) with TRBJ1-1; the D is unclear. The CDR3 region has the DNA TGTGCCAGCAGCCAAGCTGAGACTGAAGCTTTCTTT. Amino acid sequence: CASSQAETEAFF.